In this sample, the clone carrying this TCR beta chain turned up once. Its target is not known. Relative to the germline gene, one junction end is altered; a read error may explain this. It was with 60 Vbeta and 13 Jbeta primers that the PCR ran. Produced via immunoSEQ multiplex PCR; TCRdb's table is partial and in-frame only. The sample gives tens of thousands of clones, roughly 80% of which show up once; about a third is in the top ten. The data stem from a study of cytomegalovirus exposure and HLA in healthy donors. Notes on the study in general: Altogether, some 160 TCR beta chains were recorded as cytomegalovirus-associated. Evidence from a later analysis indicated that most CMV-associated TCR beta chains looked HLA-restricted. Accurate HLA-A and HLA-B prediction from TCR beta sequences was reported for most subjects. Specificity of three CMV-associated chains for CMV antigens was verified in vitro.

Specimen: PBMCs. The receptor was isolated from a man in his fifties in good health and CMV-seropositive.

In nucleotides, the CDR3 is TGTGCCTGGAGTACAGGGGCCAACGGCCTGACTTTC. It translates to CAWSTGANGLTF. The rearrangement links TRBV30 to TRBJ2-6, with TRBD1 matching over 7 bases. This CDR3 comprises 12 residues. Germline V CDR1 and CDR2: GTSNPN, SVGIG (reference sequence). The whole variable domain, filled in from reference TRBV30 and TRBJ2-6, reads SQTIHQWPATLVQPVGSPLSLECTVEGTSNPNLYWYRQAAGRGLQLLFYSVGIGQISSEVPQNLSASRPQDRQFILSSKKLLLSDSGFYLCAWSTGANGLTFGAGSRLTVL.